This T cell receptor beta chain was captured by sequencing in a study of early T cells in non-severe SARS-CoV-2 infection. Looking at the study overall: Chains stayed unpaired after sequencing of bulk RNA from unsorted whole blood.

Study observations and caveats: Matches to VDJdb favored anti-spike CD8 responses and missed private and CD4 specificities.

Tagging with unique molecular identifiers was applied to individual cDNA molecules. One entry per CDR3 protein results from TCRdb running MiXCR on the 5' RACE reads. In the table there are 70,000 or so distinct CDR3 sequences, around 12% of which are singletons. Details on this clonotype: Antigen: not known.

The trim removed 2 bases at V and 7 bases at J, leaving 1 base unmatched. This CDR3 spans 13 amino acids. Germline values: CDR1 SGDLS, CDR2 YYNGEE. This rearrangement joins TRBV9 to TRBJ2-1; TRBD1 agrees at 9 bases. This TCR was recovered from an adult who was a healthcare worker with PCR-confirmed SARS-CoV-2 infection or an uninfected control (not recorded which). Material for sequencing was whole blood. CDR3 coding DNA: TGTGCCAGCAGCGTGGACAGGGGAAATGAGCAGTTCTTC. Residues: CASSVDRGNEQFF.